A selection of T cell receptor beta chains follows, all from one sample in a study of blood T cell repertoires in COVID-19. The data were produced by immunoSEQ multiplex PCR, yet TCRdb's version contains in-frame clones alone and is incomplete. This table holds 250,000 to 350,000 clones, 80% to 95% found once. Source material: peripheral blood. Receptors originate from a woman aged 30 to 39 with COVID-19, enrolled during active disease. CDR3s include the opening cysteine and the closing phenylalanine or tryptophan. D genes are given only for firm matches. Not all rows give a size; the values are once, few, many and, for expanded clones, a class.

J: TRBJ1-3
size: once
D: .
V: TRBV6-6
CDR3: CASSPLGPGNTIYF
DNA: TGTGCCAGCAGTCCCCTGGGCCCTGGAAACACCATATATTTT

J: TRBJ2-5
size: .
D: .
V: TRBV7-3
CDR3: CASSLRRESETQYF
DNA: TGTGCCAGCAGCTTACGTAGGGAGTCAGAGACCCAGTACTTC

J: TRBJ2-5
size: .
D: .
V: TRBV10-3
CDR3: CAISDFVADQETQYF
DNA: TGTGCCATCAGTGATTTTGTAGCGGACCAAGAGACCCAGTACTTC

J: TRBJ1-2
size: .
D: TRBD1
V: TRBV27
CDR3: CASSTQQGELHYGYTF
DNA: TGTGCCAGCAGCACACAGCAGGGGGAGCTACACTATGGCTACACCTTC

J: TRBJ1-6
size: .
D: TRBD1
V: TRBV7-2
CDR3: CASSLVQGVSSPLHF
DNA: TGTGCCAGCAGCTTAGTACAGGGGGTATCTTCACCCCTCCACTTT

J: TRBJ1-2
size: .
D: TRBD1
V: TRBV27
CDR3: CASRQGPHGYTF
DNA: TGTGCCAGCAGACAGGGGCCCCATGGCTACACCTTC

J: TRBJ1-5
size: .
D: .
V: TRBV5-6
CDR3: CASSLYVVGDQPQHF
DNA: TGTGCCAGCAGCTTGTATGTTGTTGGAGATCAGCCCCAGCATTTT

J: TRBJ1-1
size: once
D: .
V: TRBV6-5
CDR3: CASSSGRAMNTEAFF
DNA: TGTGCCAGCAGTTCGGGCAGGGCCATGAACACTGAAGCTTTCTTT

J: TRBJ2-2
size: .
D: .
V: TRBV19
CDR3: CATNKDGDTGELFF
DNA: TGTGCCACCAATAAGGACGGGGACACCGGGGAGCTGTTTTTT

J: TRBJ1-5
size: .
D: .
V: TRBV18
CDR3: CASSPRRGDQPQHF
DNA: TGTGCCAGCTCACCGCGCAGGGGCGATCAGCCCCAGCATTTT

J: TRBJ1-4
size: .
D: .
V: TRBV7-3
CDR3: CAGRGSNEKLFF
DNA: TGTGCCGGGAGGGGGTCTAATGAAAAACTGTTTTTT

J: TRBJ2-5
size: .
D: TRBD1
V: TRBV9
CDR3: CASSKLGTGGLETQYF
DNA: TGTGCCAGCAGCAAACTGGGGACAGGGGGCCTGGAGACCCAGTACTTC

J: TRBJ2-3
size: .
D: .
V: TRBV7-8
CDR3: CASSRRWATDTQYF
DNA: TGTGCCAGCAGCCGCCGTTGGGCAACAGATACGCAGTATTTT

J: TRBJ2-1
size: .
D: .
V: TRBV28
CDR3: CASSLTVGEQFF
DNA: TGTGCCAGCAGTTTGACTGTGGGTGAGCAGTTCTTC

J: TRBJ2-3
size: once
D: .
V: TRBV5-4
CDR3: CASSLGGTDTQYF
DNA: TGTGCCAGCAGCTTAGGAGGCACAGATACGCAGTATTTT

J: TRBJ1-5
size: once
D: TRBD1
V: TRBV19
CDR3: CASPMDRGDQPQHF
DNA: TGTGCCAGTCCGATGGACAGGGGGGATCAGCCCCAGCATTTT

J: TRBJ2-3
size: .
D: .
V: TRBV9
CDR3: CASSVSPSTDTQYF
DNA: TGTGCCAGCAGCGTATCCCCTTCCACAGATACGCAGTATTTT

J: TRBJ2-3
size: .
D: .
V: TRBV5-6
CDR3: CASSLERLDTQYF
DNA: TGTGCCAGCAGCTTGGAGCGGTTGGATACGCAGTATTTT

J: TRBJ1-4
size: .
D: TRBD1
V: TRBV11-3
CDR3: CASSPGQGSNEKLFF
DNA: TGTGCCAGCAGCCCTGGACAGGGCTCCAATGAAAAACTGTTTTTT

J: TRBJ2-1
size: .
D: TRBD1
V: TRBV30
CDR3: CAWSYTGTVYNEQFF
DNA: TGTGCCTGGAGTTACACCGGGACAGTATACAATGAGCAGTTCTTC

J: TRBJ1-4
size: .
D: TRBD1
V: TRBV24-1
CDR3: CATSDQGAEEKLFF
DNA: TGTGCCACCAGTGACCAGGGGGCGGAGGAAAAACTGTTTTTT

J: TRBJ1-6
size: .
D: .
V: TRBV2
CDR3: CASSRRGESPLHF
DNA: TGTGCCAGCAGTAGGAGGGGAGAATCACCCCTCCACTTT

J: TRBJ2-5
size: .
D: .
V: TRBV7-6
CDR3: CASSPSVGVQETQYF
DNA: TGTGCCAGCAGCCCTAGTGTAGGGGTCCAAGAGACCCAGTACTTC

J: TRBJ2-3
size: .
D: .
V: TRBV7-2
CDR3: CASSGGTSTDTQYF
DNA: TGTGCCAGCAGCGGTGGGACTAGCACAGATACGCAGTATTTT

J: TRBJ2-7
size: .
D: .
V: TRBV6-2/TRBV6-3
CDR3: CASSYWQGLDEQYF
DNA: TGTGCCAGCAGTTACTGGCAGGGGTTGGACGAGCAGTACTTC

J: TRBJ2-7
size: few
D: TRBD2
V: TRBV3-1/TRBV3-2
CDR3: CASSRVAGGPAYEQYF
DNA: TGTGCCAGCAGCCGGGTAGCGGGAGGGCCGGCCTACGAGCAGTACTTC

J: TRBJ1-1
size: .
D: TRBD1
V: TRBV24-1
CDR3: CATRGAQGQGEDTEAFF
DNA: TGTGCCACCAGGGGGGCCCAAGGACAGGGGGAGGACACTGAAGCTTTCTTT

J: TRBJ2-1
size: .
D: TRBD2
V: TRBV14
CDR3: CASSLTRTSGRALSSYNEQFF
DNA: TGTGCCAGCAGCCTGACCCGGACTAGCGGGAGGGCCCTGAGCTCCTACAATGAGCAGTTCTTC